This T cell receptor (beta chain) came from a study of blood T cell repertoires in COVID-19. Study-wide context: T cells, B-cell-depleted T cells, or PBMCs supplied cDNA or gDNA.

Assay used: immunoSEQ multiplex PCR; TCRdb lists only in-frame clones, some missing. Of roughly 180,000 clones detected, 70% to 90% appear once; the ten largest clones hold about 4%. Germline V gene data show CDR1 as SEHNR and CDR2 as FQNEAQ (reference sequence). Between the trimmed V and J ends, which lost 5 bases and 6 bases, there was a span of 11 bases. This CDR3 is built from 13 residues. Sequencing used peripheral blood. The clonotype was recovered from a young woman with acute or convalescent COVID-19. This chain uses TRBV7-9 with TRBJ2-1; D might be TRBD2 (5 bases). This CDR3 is CASSPGGGNEQFF. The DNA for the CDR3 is TGTGCCAGCAGCCCTGGAGGCGGCAATGAGCAGTTCTTC.